The 29 T cell receptor beta chains in this list originate from one sample, sequenced in a study of CD4 T cells in relation to SARS-CoV-2 and coronaviruses. Unexposed donor CD4+ T cells date from about 2010-2018, before the COVID-19 pandemic. CD4+ T cells were isolated from the cells after nine to eleven days of culture. Their cognate antigens are unknown. Only in-frame clones appear in the TCRdb table, and some are missing; sequencing was by immunoSEQ multiplex PCR. The repertoire holds 17,000 or so clones, with nearly 75% as singletons. Sequencing was carried out using CD4+ T cells from PBMCs, cultured in vitro. The receptors shown here come from a human donor in good health.

This chain uses TRBV30 with TRBJ2-7, with TRBD1 matching 9 bases. The CDR3 is 14 amino acids. Germline CDR1 GTSNPN, CDR2 SVGIG (reference sequence). J lost 6 bases, V lost 5 bases, and 11 bases had no gene match. The CDR3 DNA follows: TGTGCCTGGGGGCGGGACAGGGCCGCTACCGAGCAGTACTTC. It specifies CAWGRDRAATEQYF.

The chain combines TRBV19 with TRBJ2-2; D call uncertain. Germline V lookup: CDR1 LNHDA, CDR2 SQIVND (reference sequence). The CDR3 spans 9 residues. CDR3 sequence reads: CAQPGELFF. Here the CDR3 DNA reads TGTGCACAGCCCGGGGAGCTGTTTTTT.

This chain connects TRBV9 to TRBJ1-2; D uncertain. The V end was cut by 0 bases, the J end by 7 bases, with 10 bases between. The CDR3 consists of 13 residues. The germline CDR1 and CDR2 sequences are SGDLS and YYNGEE. DNA for the CDR3: TGTGCCAGCAGCGTAGCGGGGTTTAGTGGCTACACCTTC. Translation: CASSVAGFSGYTF. The variable domain in full, with the rest retrieved from reference TRBV9 and TRBJ1-2, is DSGVTQTPKHLITATGQRVTLRCSPRSGDLSVYWYQQSLDQGLQFLIQYYNGEERAKGNILERFSAQQFPDLHSELNLSSLELGDSALYFCASSVAGFSGYTFGSGTRLTVV.

The table lists this clone with a count of one. The V and J genes are TRBV6-1 and TRBJ2-3; unclear D gene. The CDR3 is made up of 12 amino acids. Germline V gene lookup returns CDR1 MNHNS and CDR2 SASEGT. V was trimmed by 2 bases and J by 5 bases, leaving 5 bases between them. CDR3 loop: CASSENLDTQYF. For the CDR3, the DNA is TGTGCCAGCAGTGAAAATCTAGATACGCAGTATTTT.

The chain's CDR3 is CASSANGRLGETQYF. CDR3 sequence (DNA): TGTGCCAGCAGCGCAAATGGACGGTTGGGAGAGACCCAGTACTTC. The J gene is TRBJ2-5, the V gene TRBV7-3; D remains ambiguous. V was trimmed by 5 bases and J by 4 bases, leaving 17 bases between them. CDR1 is SGHTA and CDR2 is FQGTGA in the germline V gene. The CDR3 consists of 15 residues.

This clone was observed a handful of times. The chain joins TRBV4-2 to TRBJ2-2; 7 nucleotides match TRBD2. The CDR3 covers 18 residues. Losses at the gene ends were 0 bases for V and 4 bases for J; bases not matched to a gene: 11. The V gene's germline CDR1 is LGHNA and CDR2 YNFKEQ. The CDR3 DNA reads as TGTGCCAGCAGCCAAGAGTCTGGTCGAGCGGGATCCACCGGGGAGCTGTTTTTT. It encodes CASSQESGRAGSTGELFF.

The rearrangement links TRBV10-1 to TRBJ2-5; D may be TRBD1 (5 bases). V was shortened by 2 bases and J by 6 bases, with 16 bases between the two germline ends. The CDR3 has 15 residues. CDR1 WNHNN and CDR2 SYGVQD come from the germline V gene (reference sequence). CDR3 amino acids: CASSENPTGKKTQYF. CDR3 nucleotides: TGCGCCAGCAGTGAGAATCCCACAGGCAAGAAGACCCAGTACTTC.

J is TRBJ2-5 and V is TRBV7-3; 10 nucleotides agree with TRBD2. Germline V gene lookup returns CDR1 SGHTA and CDR2 FQGTGA. This CDR3 has 15 amino acids. V dropped 3 bases and J dropped 4; count of bases not matched to a gene: 5. CDR3 loop: CASSLGLAIGETQYF. The CDR3 DNA follows: TGTGCCAGCAGCTTGGGACTAGCGATTGGAGAGACCCAGTACTTC.

This clone was recorded a few times. The sample holds other DNA sequences that translate to the same CDR3. V gene TRBV12-3 or TRBV12-4 combines with J gene TRBJ2-4; 7 positions agree with TRBD2. J lost 4 bases, V lost 3 bases, and 0 bases had no gene match. This CDR3 comprises 13 residues. The CDR3 is CASSFGGKNIQYF. The CDR3 bases are TGTGCCAGCAGTTTCGGGGGGAAAAACATTCAGTACTTC.

This clone was counted only a few times. The chain couples TRBV2 to TRBJ1-6, with D maybe TRBD1 (6 bases). Germline V gene data show CDR1 as SNHLY and CDR2 as FYNNEI. This CDR3 has 15 amino acids. Trimming removed 6 bases from V and 7 bases from J, with 16 bases in between. This chain's CDR3 is CASREQGIENSPLHF. CDR3 in DNA: TGTGCCAGCAGGGAACAGGGAATAGAAAATTCACCCCTCCACTTT.

V gene TRBV2 combines with J gene TRBJ1-5, with D perhaps matching TRBD1 (6 bases). V gave up 1 base and J gave up 7 bases, with 11 bases separating them. CDR3 length: 14 residues. Germline lookup yields CDR1 SNHLY and CDR2 FYNNEI. CDR3 residues: CASSEGTVGQPQHF. CDR3 DNA sequence: TGTGCCAGCAGTGAAGGGACAGTAGGACAGCCCCAGCATTTT.

The chain links TRBV2 to TRBJ2-1; unclear D gene. The CDR3 contains 17 residues. Germline CDR1 and CDR2: SNHLY and FYNNEI. The V and J ends lost 2 bases and 0 bases respectively, with 14 bases between them. The CDR3 DNA reads TGTGCCAGCAGTGAAACCAGCGTCAAGAGCTCCTACAATGAGCAGTTCTTC. As protein: CASSETSVKSSYNEQFF.

This clone appeared a few times. The rearrangement uses TRBV29-1 and TRBJ1-1, with 9 bases that match TRBD1. With 4 bases clipped from V and 11 bases from J, the junction kept 11 bases outside the gene matches. The CDR3 sequence is 13 residues long. Germline-derived CDR1 and CDR2 are SQVTM and ANQGSEA. The CDR3 region has the DNA TGCAGCGTTGGGCGTCTACAGGGGGCAAGTGCTTTCTTT. Its protein is CSVGRLQGASAFF.

CDR3 amino acids: CASSQGFNQPQHF. As DNA, the CDR3 is TGTGCCAGCAGTCAGGGGTTCAATCAGCCCCAGCATTTT. The rearrangement uses TRBV11-2 and TRBJ1-5; a weak D match, TRBD1 (6 bases). Trimming left V 6 bases short and J 3 bases short, with 9 bases between. CDR3 length: 13 residues. CDR1 is SGHAT, CDR2 FQNNGV, per germline.

The chain carries TRBV5-1 and TRBJ2-2, with D unclear. Germline CDR1 is SGHRS and CDR2 is YFSETQ. Trimming shortened V by 7 bases and J by 1 base, and 14 bases separated the two germline ends. This CDR3 spans 15 amino acids. CDR3 region: CASYAVGMNTGELFF. The CDR3 bases are TGCGCCAGCTACGCGGTGGGGATGAACACCGGGGAGCTGTTTTTT.

This clone showed up just once. V is TRBV28 and J is TRBJ1-1; 7 positions agree with TRBD1. Germline V gene sequence: CDR1 MDHEN, CDR2 SYDVKM. The V segment lost 5 bases and the J segment 1 base; nucleotides outside the gene matches: 1. This CDR3 region has 13 residues. The CDR3 DNA reads TGTGCCAGCAGTCGGGACAGGAACACTGAAGCTTTCTTT. As protein: CASSRDRNTEAFF.

There are a few counts of this clone. In DNA, the CDR3 is TGCGCCAGCAGCTTGGATGGCGGGACTGAAGCTTTCTTT. It specifies CASSLDGGTEAFF. The chain employs TRBV5-1 and TRBJ1-1; D not resolved. The CDR3 loop spans 13 amino acids. The germline gives CDR1 SGHRS, CDR2 YFSETQ. With 0 bases removed from V and 5 bases from J, the gap between germline ends came to 8 bases.

The CDR3 region is CASSLTGVSTEAFF. The CDR3 DNA reads as TGTGCCAGCAGCCTGACAGGGGTGTCGACTGAAGCTTTCTTT. The chain links TRBV5-8 to TRBJ1-1; 8 positions agree with TRBD1. Trimming took 4 bases from V and 5 from J; bases not matched to a gene: 7. The CDR3 sequence is 14 residues long. From germline, CDR1 is SGHTS and CDR2 YDEGEE. The full variable domain, its missing parts supplied by reference TRBV5-8 and TRBJ1-1, is EAGVTQSPTHLIKTRGQQATLRCSPISGHTSVYWYQQALGLGLQFLLWYDEGEERNRGNFPPRFSGRQFPNYSSELNVNALELEDSALYLCASSLTGVSTEAFFGQGTRLTVV.

The rearrangement joins TRBV6-5 to TRBJ2-5; D unresolved. The CDR3 runs to 11 residues. Trimming took off 5 bases at V and 0 bases at J, with 1 base between the two ends. Germline V gives CDR1 MNHEY, CDR2 SVGAGI. The CDR3 DNA is TGTGCCAGCAGTAACCAAGAGACCCAGTACTTC. As protein: CASSNQETQYF.

V and J are TRBV6-5 and TRBJ1-2; 8 bases are shared with TRBD1. Looked up from germline, CDR1 is MNHEY and CDR2 is SVGAGI. This CDR3 spans 14 amino acids. V was clipped by 4 bases and J by 6 bases; unmatched bases: 7. CDR3 DNA: TGTGCCAGCAGTTTCCAAAGACAGGGGAATGGCTACACCTTC. Translated, it gives CASSFQRQGNGYTF.

V usage is TRBV5-1 and J usage is TRBJ2-5; D possibly corresponds to TRBD2 (6 bases). Trimming removed 9 bases from V and 0 bases from J, with 15 bases in between. The CDR3 has 14 amino acids. CDR1 is SGHRS, CDR2 YFSETQ, per germline. The CDR3 reads CATRRGGYQETQYF. DNA for the CDR3: TGCGCCACCCGGAGGGGCGGGTACCAAGAGACCCAGTACTTC.

This CDR3 is CASSRRVLETQYF. For the CDR3, the DNA is TGTGCCAGCAGTCGCCGCGTCCTGGAGACCCAGTACTTC. The V call is TRBV12-3 or TRBV12-4, the J call TRBJ2-5; no reliable D call. The CDR3 length is 13 residues. V lost 5 bases and J 5 bases, leaving 12 bases between the germline ends.

This clone appeared a few times. The V and J genes are TRBV7-8 and TRBJ2-2, with a weak D call TRBD2 (6 bases). V was cut by 3 bases and J by 5 bases, with 19 bases left in between. The germline gives CDR1 SGHVS, CDR2 FQNEAQ. The CDR3 has 17 residues. The CDR3 region has the DNA TGTGCCAGCAGCTTTTGGAGCGGGCGGAAAGGGACCGGGGAGCTGTTTTTT. Protein: CASSFWSGRKGTGELFF.

The V and J genes are TRBV20-1 and TRBJ1-2; the D gene is possibly TRBD1 (6 bases). The CDR3 contains 13 residues. Trimming took 3 bases from V and 9 from J, leaving 17 bases between them. In germline, CDR1 is DFQATT, CDR2 SNEGSKA (reference sequence). The DNA for the CDR3 is TGCAGTGCTAGTGGTGTAGGGGGTGTTCGCTACACCTTC. The encoded protein is CSASGVGGVRYTF.

The chain has TRBV30 and TRBJ1-6, with 7 nucleotides matching TRBD1. CDR3 length: 16 amino acids. The J segment lost 3 bases and the V segment lost 0 bases, leaving 5 bases of the junction unmatched. The germline gives CDR1 GTSNPN, CDR2 SVGIG (reference sequence). CDR3 amino acids: CAWSVPGQIYNSPLHF. CDR3 sequence (DNA): TGTGCCTGGAGTGTACCGGGACAGATCTATAATTCACCCCTCCACTTT.

J is TRBJ2-5 and V is TRBV9; D is unclear. This CDR3 is 12 amino acids long. Germline V gene lookup returns CDR1 SGDLS and CDR2 YYNGEE. V was shortened by 1 base and J by 5 bases, with 6 bases between the two germline ends. The CDR3 spells CASSVYGETQYF. The CDR3 coding sequence is TGTGCCAGCAGCGTATACGGGGAGACCCAGTACTTC.

This chain links TRBV7-3 with TRBJ2-3, with D perhaps TRBD1 or TRBD2 (5 bases each). V dropped 4 bases and J dropped 2 bases, with 16 bases sitting between them. The CDR3 runs 16 residues. CDR1 and CDR2 from the germline V gene are SGHTA and FQGTGA. The CDR3 DNA is TGTGCCAGCAGCTGGGCCGGCCTCGGGACCACAGATACGCAGTATTTT. Its translation: CASSWAGLGTTDTQYF.

The rearrangement links TRBV6-6 to TRBJ2-2; no clear D gene. The CDR3 is made up of 14 amino acids. The germline CDR1 and CDR2 sequences are MNHNY and SVGAGI (reference sequence). V lost 4 bases to trimming and J lost 7 bases, with 13 bases between them. CDR3 nucleotides: TGTGCCAGCAGTTCAAATCGTAGGGTCGGGGAGCTGTTTTTT. Amino acid sequence: CASSSNRRVGELFF.

The chain recombines TRBV2 with TRBJ2-2; TRBD2 matches 7 bases. Trimming took 3 bases from V and 0 from J; bases not matched to a gene: 7. This CDR3 region has 17 residues. Germline CDR1 reads SNHLY; CDR2 reads FYNNEI. CDR3: CASSDLAGDTNTGELFF. CDR3 sequence (DNA): TGTGCCAGCAGTGACCTCGCGGGAGATACGAACACCGGGGAGCTGTTTTTT.